This T cell receptor (beta chain) was identified in a study of T cell responses to AZD1222 COVID-19 vaccine (dated by TCRdb to the early 2020s). Background for the entire study: A total of over 230 trial participants underwent TCR sequencing, of whom around 210 had received two doses of AZD1222 and about 26 had received two doses of the MenACWY control vaccine. Trial participants were enrolled by age into subgroups of 18-55, 56-69 and 70-plus years, and around 150, 28 and 57 TCR-sequenced participants, respectively, were included in these subgroups.

The time point label on this specimen signifies: baseline before first vaccination. This sample's treatment or condition label indicates: meningococcal conjugate vaccine given as trial control. The vaccinee samples were drawn from two UK trials, COV001 and COV002, one of which was a single-blind randomized controlled phase 2/3 trial testing AZD1222 (ChAdOx1 nCoV-19) in healthy adults. Trial participant PBMC samples were collected at day 0 and day 28 after the second dose for TCRbeta chain sequencing. A remark on this clone: Its antigen specificity is not known. Within one base of it there is no much larger clone, and no base qualities were kept.

The CDR3 regions of human TCRbeta chains were subjected to immunosequencing. Turning to the authors' computational methods: TCRs in the repertoires were matched against a reference library of SARS-CoV-2-specific TCRs that had been generated with the MIRA antigen-specificity platform. Breadth meant the fraction of unique TCRs that were SARS-CoV-2-associated, whereas depth meant the fraction of total T cells that were SARS-CoV-2-associated. Using the MIRA data, every spike-specific TCR was mapped to the spike region that the TCR reacted to and assigned to either a CD4 or a CD8 class. Log10-transformed breadth and depth values were compared by one-way ANOVA with Sidak's multiple comparisons tests. Here the immuneACCESS table is served through TCRdb, limited to in-frame sequences with V and J called. Missing clones are a known gap in these copies; in checked studies unresolved V genes cover under half, and the rest lacks a known reason. D and trimming were read from the DNA, whereas the V and J calls and clone size are those reported in that table. A total of some 130,000 clones appear in this sample, about nine tenths of them only once. Of the sample, 18% is held by the ten largest clones.

What the authors observed across the whole study: In the small 56-69-year group, the increase in depth fell short of significance, most likely because of low power. Nearly half of unique spike-specific TCRs reportedly recognized epitopes outside regions mutated in the B.1.351 and B.1.1.7 variants. After two AZD1222 doses, both the breadth and the depth of spike-specific TCRs were significantly higher than at day 0 and than in MenACWY recipients. Conclusions about previously exposed vaccinees are limited, since just five to seven AZD1222 recipients were seropositive for SARS-CoV-2 at baseline. No day 14 peak-response samples were available, so repertoires were characterized only after the peak T cell response. Most participants were white British and females outnumbered males, and the authors suggested that clonal diversity may have been underestimated. CD4 TCRs associated with the vaccine covered the entire spike protein, and the dominant responses were in regions 160-218 and 743-854.

The sequence came from an adult in good health. This specimen consisted of peripheral blood, obtained on day 0 of MenACWY control vaccination.

CDR3 region: CASSRQGAKTEAFF. Here is the DNA: TGTGCCAGCAGCCGACAGGGGGCAAAGACTGAAGCTTTCTTT. The rearrangement joined TRBV2 to TRBJ1-1; 10 central bases correspond to TRBD1. For CDR1 and CDR2, the germline V gene lists SNHLY and FYNNEI. Measured from the cysteine to the phenylalanine, the CDR3 is 14 residues long. Solely the CDR3 DNA is kept, with 42 bases framed from the first base. V has 6 bases trimmed and J has 5 bases trimmed; junction bases matching no gene number 6.